One and the same sample provided the 18 T cell receptor beta chains below, sequenced in a study of early T cells in non-severe SARS-CoV-2 infection. A single record per CDR3 protein comes from TCRdb applying MiXCR to the 5' RACE reads. The sample holds roughly 54,000 distinct CDR3 sequences; around 12% are singletons and the top ten take approximately 4.8%. Sample: whole blood. These receptors came from an adult who was a healthcare worker with PCR-confirmed SARS-CoV-2 infection or an uninfected control (not recorded which).

This clonotype has only a few counts. This sequence joins TRBV27 and TRBJ2-3; D call uncertain. Deletions cut 5 bases from V and 0 bases from J, with 6 bases between. Looked up from germline, CDR1 is MNHEY and CDR2 is SMNVEV (reference sequence). The CDR3 runs 13 residues. The CDR3 protein is CASSDLSTDTQYF. The CDR3 DNA is TGTGCCAGCAGTGACCTGAGCACAGATACGCAGTATTTT.

The J gene is TRBJ2-1, the V gene TRBV6-5, with TRBD2 as a possible D gene (5 bases). With 3 bases removed from V and 4 bases from J, the gap between germline ends came to 10 bases. The germline gives CDR1 MNHEY, CDR2 SVGAGI. The CDR3 totals 14 residues. The CDR3 is CASSYSRGYNEQFF. CDR3 nucleotides: TGTGCCAGCAGTTATTCTCGAGGGTACAATGAGCAGTTCTTC.

This rearrangement joins TRBV20-1 to TRBJ2-7; TRBD1 agrees at 9 bases. Losses at the gene ends were 0 bases for V and 6 bases for J; bases not matched to a gene: 9. CDR3 length: 15 residues. The germline CDR1 and CDR2 sequences are DFQATT and SNEGSKA (reference sequence). CDR3 nucleotides: TGCAGTGCTAGAGAGAACAGGGGGCGAGGGAGCGAGCAGTACTTC. Translated: CSARENRGRGSEQYF.

The genes are TRBV5-1 and TRBJ1-4; D is ambiguous. CDR1 and CDR2 (germline): SGHRS, YFSETQ. The CDR3 covers 14 residues. V lost 3 bases and J 6 bases, leaving 12 bases between the germline ends. This CDR3 reads CASSSGRVDEKLFF. CDR3 bases: TGCGCCAGCAGCTCCGGCCGAGTGGATGAAAAACTGTTTTTT.

The chain combines TRBV9 with TRBJ2-2; 9 nucleotides line up with TRBD2. Germline V gives CDR1 SGDLS, CDR2 YYNGEE. The CDR3 is made up of 20 amino acids. The J segment lost 6 bases and the V segment lost 0 bases, leaving 18 bases of the junction unmatched. For the CDR3, the DNA is TGTGCCAGCAGCGTAGGGCTCAGGACTAGCGACCCAAAGAGTTCCGGGGAGCTGTTTTTT. This codes for CASSVGLRTSDPKSSGELFF.

The chain couples TRBV2 to TRBJ2-3; D possibly corresponds to TRBD1 (6 bases). Between the trimmed V and J ends, which lost 7 bases and 0 bases, there was a span of 11 bases. Germline V gene lookup returns CDR1 SNHLY and CDR2 FYNNEI. This CDR3 spans 14 amino acids. As DNA, the CDR3 is TGTGCCAGCATCCGGACAGAAAGCACAGATACGCAGTATTTT. Amino acid sequence: CASIRTESTDTQYF.

The J gene is TRBJ2-7, the V gene TRBV29-1, with TRBD1 as a possible D gene (6 bases). This CDR3 region has 14 residues. The germline CDR1 and CDR2 sequences are SQVTM and ANQGSEA. Trimming took 5 bases from V and 3 from J, leaving 17 bases between them. The CDR3 sequence: CSVLALDSDYEQYF. CDR3 sequence (DNA): TGCAGCGTTCTGGCGCTGGACAGCGACTACGAGCAGTACTTC.

This clonotype was observed many times. The rearrangement links TRBV6-6 to TRBJ2-1, with D perhaps TRBD1 or TRBD2 (6 bases each). The CDR3 length is 17 residues. Germline assignment: CDR1 MNHNY and CDR2 SVGAGI (reference sequence). The V gene lost 4 bases and the J gene lost 4 bases, with 20 bases spanning the gap. The CDR3 bases are TGTGCCAGCAGTTGGGTGTCCTCTAGGGGGGTGTACAATGAGCAGTTCTTC. Encoded protein: CASSWVSSRGVYNEQFF.

This clonotype occurred a few times. This CDR3 reads CAISAGVPGELFF. The CDR3 DNA sequence: TGTGCCATCAGTGCTGGGGTTCCCGGGGAGCTGTTTTTT. V is TRBV10-3 and J is TRBJ2-2, with D unclear. Trimming pared 4 bases from V and 6 bases from J, leaving 9 bases between. Germline V gives CDR1 ENHRY, CDR2 SYGVKD. The CDR3 consists of 13 residues.

The V call is TRBV5-1, the J call TRBJ2-3; possibly TRBD2 for D (6 bases). Trimming took off 0 bases at V and 2 bases at J, with 13 bases between the two ends. The CDR3 is 16 amino acids. Germline V CDR1 and CDR2: SGHRS, YFSETQ. The CDR3 here is CASSLEHSGYTDTQYF. Written as DNA, the CDR3 is TGCGCCAGCAGCTTGGAACACAGCGGGTACACAGATACGCAGTATTTT.

The chain couples TRBV7-9 to TRBJ1-2; maybe TRBD1 (6 bases). Trimming removed 3 bases at V and 7 bases at J, with 9 bases between. This CDR3 comprises 12 residues. Germline CDR1 is SEHNR and CDR2 is FQNEAQ (reference sequence). The CDR3 protein is CASSFSGVGYTF. The CDR3 DNA reads as TGTGCCAGCAGCTTTTCAGGGGTTGGCTACACCTTC.

This clonotype was picked up a small number of times. This chain connects TRBV7-2 to TRBJ2-7, with TRBD2 matching over 8 bases. The V and J ends lost 4 bases and 2 bases, in that order; junction bases with no gene match: 4. CDR1 is SGHTA and CDR2 is FQGNSA in the germline V gene. This CDR3 spans 14 amino acids. The CDR3 loop reads CASSSSGGAYEQYF. CDR3 bases: TGTGCCAGCAGCTCATCCGGGGGGGCCTACGAGCAGTACTTC.

This clonotype came up many times. The J gene is TRBJ1-5, the V gene TRBV6-2 or TRBV6-3; 7 bases fit TRBD1. The CDR3 spans 14 residues. V gave up 4 bases and J gave up 3 bases; unmatched junction bases: 3. The germline CDR1 and CDR2 sequences are MNHEY and SVGEGT. This chain's CDR3 is CASSSGQVNQPQHF. DNA of the CDR3: TGTGCCAGCAGTTCAGGACAGGTCAATCAGCCCCAGCATTTT.

This clonotype appeared many times. The rearrangement uses TRBV2 and TRBJ2-6; D uncertain. Germline V gives CDR1 SNHLY, CDR2 FYNNEI. This CDR3 spans 14 amino acids. V lost 1 base and J 3 bases, leaving 4 bases between the germline ends. In DNA form, the CDR3 reads TGTGCCAGCAGTGAAGGAGTTGGGGCCAACGTCCTGACTTTC. It specifies CASSEGVGANVLTF.

For this clonotype: This may come from a read error, since a much larger clone is one base off. The V and J genes are TRBV20-1 and TRBJ2-3; D call uncertain. V was trimmed by 1 base and J by 6 bases, leaving 8 bases between them. The CDR3 is 12 amino acids. CDR1 and CDR2 (germline): DFQATT, SNEGSKA (reference sequence). CDR3 sequence: CSARARRDTQYF. Written as DNA, the CDR3 is TGCAGTGCTAGAGCTCGACGGGATACGCAGTATTTT.

The rearrangement links TRBV15 to TRBJ1-2; possible D gene TRBD1, 5 bases. The CDR3 is made up of 14 amino acids. Germline CDR1 reads LNHNV; CDR2 reads YYDKDF (reference sequence). V was trimmed by 0 bases and J by 7 bases, leaving 12 bases between them. The CDR3 is CATSRDSGAGGYTF. CDR3 coding DNA: TGTGCCACCAGCAGAGATAGCGGGGCCGGTGGCTACACCTTC.

The chain couples TRBV2 to TRBJ2-3; possibly TRBD2 for D (6 bases). The CDR3 covers 15 residues. CDR1 is SNHLY, CDR2 FYNNEI, per germline. V was cut by 1 base and J by 4 bases, with 12 bases left in between. CDR3 DNA sequence: TGTGCCAGCAGTGAAGACACCCCGGGAGCAGATACGCAGTATTTT. This sequence encodes CASSEDTPGADTQYF.

In this sample, this clonotype turned up many times. This chain uses TRBV28 with TRBJ2-7, with no clear D. V gave up 4 bases and J gave up 7 bases, with 14 bases separating them. Per germline, CDR1 MDHEN and CDR2 SYDVKM. The CDR3 sequence is 13 residues long. CDR3 residues: CASSSIRRREQYF. In DNA form, the CDR3 reads TGTGCCAGCAGTTCCATTAGGCGACGGGAGCAGTACTTC.